Listed here are 17 T cell receptor delta chains from one sample, sequenced in a study of Vδ1+ human thymocytes. Study-level results: Highly polyclonal TRG and TRD repertoires with Gaussian CDR3 length distributions appeared in thymus.

Antigens for these TCRs are unknown. The template was reverse-transcribed extracted RNA. The CDR3 regions were amplified by multiplex PCR from V-gene primers to a constant-region primer. TCRdb re-called the multiplex PCR reads with CATT. Of tens of thousands of delta-chain clones in the sample, about 29% were seen once. Material for sequencing was Vdelta1+ gamma-delta thymocytes from the thymus. As for subset: FACS-sorted CD3+ TCRalphabeta- TCRVdelta1+ TCRVdelta2- thymocytes. The receptors come from a boy under two years old who had congenital heart surgery.

This clone came up a few times. The chain links TRDV1 to TRDJ1; 13 positions match TRDD3. The CDR3 is made up of 18 amino acids. CDR1 TSWWSYY and CDR2 QGS come from the germline V gene. V lost 0 bases, J lost 4 bases, and 8 bases stayed unmatched. The CDR3 bases are TGTGCTCTTGGGGAACTTTCCTACTGGGGGATACGCGACGATAAACTCATCTTT. Encoded protein: CALGELSYWGIRDDKLIF.

With regard to this clone: A much larger clonotype is one base distant, so this may be a read error. The chain has TRDV1 and TRDJ1; 9 bases align to TRDD3. There are 18 residues in the CDR3. Germline-derived CDR1 and CDR2 are TSWWSYY and QGS. The CDR3 loop reads CARGDQLRPGGFSEKLIF. The CDR3 bases are TGTGCTCGTGGGGATCAACTTCGTCCTGGGGGATTCTCCGAGAAACTCATCTTT.

In this sample, this clone turned up a few times. Germline is not matched at one junction end, which may reflect a read error. This specimen includes other DNA sequences encoding the same CDR3. The chain combines TRDV1 with TRDJ1, with D possibly TRDD2 on 6 matching bases. The CDR3 sequence is 21 residues long. Germline CDR1 is TSWWSYY and CDR2 is QGS. CDR3 coding DNA: TGTGCTCTTGGGGAACTCTTAATTCCTAACTTTCGGGGGGTGTACACCGATAAACTCATCTTC. This encodes CALGELLIPNFRGVYTDKLIF.

Comments on this clone: A clone one base away is much larger, so this may be a read error. This specimen includes other DNA sequences encoding the same CDR3. V and J are TRDV1 and TRDJ1, with 13 bases that match TRDD3. CDR1 and CDR2 (germline): TSWWSYY, QGS. CDR3 length: 24 residues. The DNA for the CDR3 is TGTGCTCTTGGGGCTACCGTCTTCCTCTCGCCCGTACTGGGGGATACGCTATACACTGATAAACTCATCTTT. Amino acid sequence: CALGATVFLSPVLGDTLYTDKLIF.

J is TRDJ1 and V is TRDV1; D assignment may be TRDD2 or TRDD3 (6 bases each). The CDR3 is 21 residues long. CDR1 TSWWSYY and CDR2 QGS come from the germline V gene. The ends were cut back, 3 bases at V and 4 bases at J, with 33 bases in the middle. CDR3 residues: CALGDPDPTSTGRPRGDKLIF. CDR3 bases: TGTGCTCTTGGGGACCCGGATCCTACCAGTACTGGGCGCCCCCGGGGCGATAAACTCATCTTT.

The gene calls are TRDV1 and TRDJ1; possibly TRDD2 or TRDD3 for D (6 bases each). Germline V CDR1 and CDR2: TSWWSYY, QGS. V shed 2 bases and J shed 0 bases, with 34 bases lying between them. The CDR3 sequence is 23 residues long. In DNA, the CDR3 is TGTGCTCTTGGGGAAAGCGATTCATTTCCTATCCCCTCTCTGGGGACCTACACCGATAAACTCATCTTT. Translating gives CALGESDSFPIPSLGTYTDKLIF.

This clone was counted only a few times. This sequence joins TRDV2 and TRDJ4; 8 bases match TRDD3. The CDR3 runs to 11 residues. CDR1 is GEAIGNYY and CDR2 is EKD in the germline V gene. The CDR3 reads CASYWGRPLIF. Written as DNA, the CDR3 is TGTGCATCGTACTGGGGGAGACCCCTGATCTTT.

The chain employs TRDV1 and TRDJ1; 9 positions agree with TRDD3. The germline V gene encodes CDR1 TSWWSYY and CDR2 QGS. The CDR3 is 21 residues long. J gave up 2 bases and V 1 base, and 20 bases lay outside the gene matches. CDR3 in DNA: TGTGCTCTTGGGGAACCCGCCTACGTACCGCCAGGTCTGGGGGATACCGATAAACTCATCTTT. Protein product: CALGEPAYVPPGLGDTDKLIF.

The chain combines TRDV1 with TRDJ1; 10 bases line up with TRDD3. J lost 1 base, V lost 2 bases, and 16 bases had no gene match. CDR1 and CDR2 (germline): TSWWSYY, QGS. The CDR3 extends over 20 amino acids. CDR3 in DNA: TGTGCTCTTGGGGAAAGGAAACCGTGGGGGATACCGGGGGGCACCGATAAACTCATCTTT. This codes for CALGERKPWGIPGGTDKLIF.

This clone rates as medium-sized. The same CDR3 also results from other DNA sequences found in this sample. The chain has TRDV1 and TRDJ1; 9 nucleotides agree with TRDD3. Losses at the gene ends were 0 bases for V and 7 bases for J; bases not matched to a gene: 9. Germline-derived CDR1 and CDR2 are TSWWSYY and QGS. The length of the CDR3 is 16 residues. The CDR3 region has the DNA TGTGCTCTTGGGGAACTGTACTGGGGGAAACCTACTAAACTCATCTTT. Translated, it gives CALGELYWGKPTKLIF.

The gene calls are TRDV1 and TRDJ1, with a possible D match to TRDD2 (9 bases). Germline-derived CDR1 and CDR2 are TSWWSYY and QGS. V shed 0 bases and J shed 1 base, with 36 bases lying between them. This CDR3 has 24 residues. The CDR3 protein is CALGELISRPSYVLGDPSTDKLIF. CDR3 coding DNA: TGTGCTCTTGGGGAACTAATATCTCGGCCTTCCTACGTCCTGGGGGACCCTTCCACCGATAAACTCATCTTT.

This rearrangement joins TRDV1 to TRDJ1, with 8 bases fitting TRDD3. Germline V gene lookup returns CDR1 TSWWSYY and CDR2 QGS. V lost 5 bases to trimming and J lost 0 bases; unmatched junction nucleotides: 29. This CDR3 region has 23 residues. The CDR3 loop is CALGYQSVPQIPVLLGDTDKLIF. CDR3 coding DNA: TGTGCTCTTGGGTACCAATCGGTTCCCCAGATCCCTGTGCTACTGGGGGACACCGATAAACTCATCTTT.

A word on this clone: The sample holds other DNA sequences that translate to the same CDR3. This sequence joins TRDV1 and TRDJ1; the match to TRDD3 covers 12 bases. CDR3 length equals 21 residues. The J segment lost 3 bases and the V segment lost 3 bases, leaving 20 bases of the junction unmatched. CDR1 TSWWSYY and CDR2 QGS come from the germline V gene. CDR3 loop: CALGEPPRTGGYRVSPDKLIF. Here the CDR3 DNA reads TGTGCTCTTGGGGAGCCCCCTCGGACTGGGGGATACAGGGTCTCACCCGATAAACTCATCTTT.

This clone was recorded a few times. The chain joins TRDV1 to TRDJ1; 7 bases map to TRDD3. CDR1 and CDR2 (germline): TSWWSYY, QGS. With 0 bases clipped from V and 6 bases from J, the junction kept 22 bases outside the gene matches. The CDR3 is 20 residues long. CDR3 residues: CALGELRLPCALLGHHKLIF. The CDR3 DNA sequence: TGTGCTCTTGGGGAACTCCGGCTCCCTTGCGCCTTACTGGGGCATCATAAACTCATCTTT.

The chain combines TRDV1 with TRDJ1; 7 bases are a match to TRDD3. Germline V lookup: CDR1 TSWWSYY, CDR2 QGS. The V and J ends lost 0 bases and 8 bases, in that order; junction bases with no gene match: 18. The CDR3 has 18 amino acids. The CDR3 sequence is CALGELSGYARVPLKLIF. In DNA, the CDR3 is TGTGCTCTTGGGGAACTCTCTGGATACGCACGGGTCCCACTCAAACTCATCTTT.

This clone was seen a few times. The chain uses TRDV1 and TRDJ1; D uncertain. The CDR3 is 17 amino acids. Germline V gene sequence: CDR1 TSWWSYY, CDR2 QGS. Trimming took off 6 bases at V and 0 bases at J, with 20 bases between the two ends. The DNA for the CDR3 is TGTGCTCTTGGACTCCGTTCTGTCCGGCTGTACACCGATAAACTCATCTTT. It encodes CALGLRSVRLYTDKLIF.

Turning to this clone: Different DNA sequences within this sample yield the same CDR3. This sequence joins TRDV1 and TRDJ1; 9 positions match TRDD3. Germline CDR1 and CDR2: TSWWSYY and QGS. The CDR3 consists of 22 residues. The junction had 27 bases not matched to a gene; V was cut back by 0 bases and J by 7 bases. The CDR3 coding sequence is TGTGCTCTTGGGGAACTAGTCTTCCTAAAGCCCTGGGGGGATACCGACCCGCGTAAACTCATCTTT. This sequence encodes CALGELVFLKPWGDTDPRKLIF.